The rows below give T cell receptor beta chains drawn from one sample of a study of T-cell reconstitution after alpha-beta-depleted transplantation in children. Each CDR3 protein is one row after TCRdb ran MiXCR on the PCR reads. There are 900,000 or so distinct CDR3 sequences in the sample; around 15% occur only once, and roughly 5% lies in the top ten. This specimen was PBMCs, mostly from graft donor cells, taken 360 days after TCRalphabeta/CD19-depleted stem cell transplant. The source of these receptors is a male patient between 5 and 17 years old who had a stem cell transplant for acute lymphoblastic leukemia, so the T cells may come from the graft donor. CDR3s include the opening cysteine and the closing phenylalanine or tryptophan. Each record gives: J gene, clone size, D gene, CDR3 length, V gene, CDR3 protein, CDR3 DNA. D genes are given only for firm matches. Size is omitted from some rows. Given values are once, few, many or a class for expanded clones.

TRBJ2-7 | few | . | 12 | TRBV5-1 | CASSLGNPEQYF | TGCGCCAGCAGCTTGGGAAATCCAGAGCAGTACTTC
TRBJ2-6 | few | . | 15 | TRBV3-1 | CASSPPLWGANVLTF | TGTGCCAGCAGCCCGCCCCTGTGGGGGGCCAACGTCCTGACTTTC
TRBJ1-1 | few | . | 14 | TRBV12-3/TRBV12-4 | CASSFKFTGPEAFF | TGTGCCAGCAGTTTTAAGTTTACAGGACCAGAAGCTTTCTTT
TRBJ2-1 | . | TRBD1 | 14 | TRBV2 | CASSAGTGRDEQFF | TGTGCCAGCAGTGCCGGGACAGGAAGGGATGAGCAGTTCTTC
TRBJ1-1 | few | . | 15 | TRBV6-1 | CASRLQLTMNTEAFF | TGTGCCAGCAGGCTACAGTTAACCATGAACACTGAAGCTTTCTTT
TRBJ2-1 | . | . | 14 | TRBV29-1 | CSVDPGQILDEQFF | TGCAGCGTTGACCCGGGTCAAATCCTTGATGAGCAGTTCTTC
TRBJ1-6 | few | TRBD1 | 16 | TRBV5-1 | CASSRGQGKNNSPLHF | TGCGCCAGCAGCCGCGGACAGGGGAAGAATAATTCACCCCTCCACTTT
TRBJ2-3 | . | . | 15 | TRBV5-1 | CASSLFLLSTDTQYF | TGCGCCAGCAGCTTGTTTCTTCTGAGCACAGATACGCAGTATTTT
TRBJ2-1 | few | . | 13 | TRBV24-1 | CATSLTGVGEQFF | TGTGCCACCAGCCTGACAGGCGTAGGTGAGCAGTTCTTC
TRBJ2-3 | few | . | 16 | TRBV4-1 | CASSQTAALGTDTQYF | TGCGCCAGCAGCCAAACGGCCGCGTTGGGTACAGATACGCAGTATTTT
TRBJ1-1 | . | . | 13 | TRBV7-9 | CASSALHRSEAFF | TGTGCCAGCAGCGCTCTCCACCGCTCTGAAGCTTTCTTT
TRBJ1-1 | many | . | 19 | TRBV5-1 | CASNKGRVGDEELNTEAFF | TGCGCCAGCAATAAGGGGCGCGTCGGCGATGAGGAATTGAACACTGAAGCTTTCTTT
TRBJ2-1 | . | TRBD2 | 20 | TRBV7-8 | CASSLWAPGTSGGSYNEQFF | TGTGCCAGCAGCTTATGGGCGCCCGGGACTAGCGGAGGCTCCTACAATGAGCAGTTCTTC
TRBJ1-1 | few | . | 13 | TRBV2 | CASSEDPSTEAFF | TGTGCCAGCAGTGAAGACCCCTCCACTGAAGCTTTCTTT
TRBJ1-4 | . | . | 15 | TRBV20-1 | CSASGGGATNEKLFF | TGCAGTGCTAGCGGGGGCGGGGCAACTAATGAAAAACTGTTTTTT
TRBJ2-3 | . | TRBD1 | 14 | TRBV7-9 | CASVGGRATDTQYF | TGTGCCAGCGTAGGGGGCAGGGCAACAGATACGCAGTATTTT
TRBJ2-2 | few | . | 14 | TRBV12-3/TRBV12-4 | CASSPEGGDGELFF | TGTGCCAGCAGTCCCGAGGGTGGGGACGGGGAGCTGTTTTTT
TRBJ2-5 | once | TRBD2 | 18 | TRBV7-3 | CASSPQVGLAGVSETQYF | TGTGCCAGCAGTCCCCAGGTGGGACTAGCGGGAGTAAGTGAGACCCAGTACTTC
TRBJ2-7 | few | . | 16 | TRBV12-3/TRBV12-4 | CASATLGHPRAYEQYF | TGTGCCAGCGCAACCCTGGGACACCCGAGGGCCTACGAGCAGTACTTC
TRBJ1-1 | . | TRBD1 | 15 | TRBV10-3 | CAISERQGWETEAFF | TGTGCCATCAGTGAAAGACAGGGTTGGGAAACTGAAGCTTTCTTT
TRBJ2-1 | . | . | 15 | TRBV6-1 | CASTVAGSSYNEQFF | TGTGCCAGTACTGTCGCGGGAAGCTCCTACAATGAGCAGTTCTTC
TRBJ2-1 | . | . | 14 | TRBV20-1 | CSARVLGPPNEQFF | TGCAGTGCTAGAGTTCTTGGCCCGCCTAATGAGCAGTTCTTC
TRBJ2-7 | . | TRBD2 | 14 | TRBV29-1 | CSVGKRDPPYEQYF | TGCAGCGTTGGAAAGCGGGACCCCCCCTACGAGCAGTACTTC
TRBJ2-1 | . | . | 14 | TRBV7-2 | CASSLETGRDEQFF | TGTGCCAGCAGCTTAGAGACGGGAAGGGATGAGCAGTTCTTC
TRBJ1-1 | . | . | 13 | TRBV2 | CASSDQGIAEAFF | TGTGCCAGCAGTGACCAGGGGATAGCTGAAGCTTTCTTT
TRBJ2-3 | few | TRBD2 | 15 | TRBV4-1 | CASSQIAGGPDTQYF | TGCGCCAGCAGCCAAATAGCGGGAGGGCCCGATACGCAGTATTTT
TRBJ2-7 | many | . | 13 | TRBV7-9 | CASSLAGFDEQYF | TGTGCCAGCAGCTTAGCAGGGTTCGACGAGCAGTACTTC
TRBJ2-2 | . | . | 14 | TRBV29-1 | CSVLGGRRTGELFF | TGCAGCGTTCTAGGGGGTCGTAGGACCGGGGAGCTGTTTTTT
TRBJ1-4 | . | . | 13 | TRBV20-1 | CSAREGRNGKLFF | TGCAGTGCTAGAGAAGGGCGCAATGGAAAACTGTTTTTT
TRBJ1-2 | few | . | 15 | TRBV5-6 | CASSPLSGFAYGYTF | TGTGCCAGCAGCCCCCTCTCGGGTTTCGCATATGGCTACACCTTC
TRBJ2-3 | . | TRBD2 | 20 | TRBV5-1 | CASSLWGGGPTNGYTDTQYF | TGCGCCAGCAGCTTGTGGGGGGGAGGGCCCACTAACGGCTATACAGATACGCAGTATTTT
TRBJ1-2 | few | . | 16 | TRBV12-3/TRBV12-4 | CASSLGIGPPSYGYTF | TGTGCCAGCAGTTTAGGCATAGGCCCCCCTTCCTATGGCTACACCTTC
TRBJ2-7 | . | . | 14 | TRBV2 | CASSEIWPMYEQYF | TGTGCCAGCAGTGAAATTTGGCCAATGTACGAGCAGTACTTC
TRBJ2-7 | . | . | 15 | TRBV20-1 | CSARDPRGQGREQYF | TGCAGTGCTAGAGATCCTCGGGGGCAGGGGCGAGAGCAGTACTTC
TRBJ1-1 | many | TRBD1 | 16 | TRBV3-1 | CASSPYRDSRNTEAFF | TGTGCCAGCAGCCCGTATCGGGACAGCCGGAACACTGAAGCTTTCTTT
TRBJ2-7 | . | TRBD2 | 13 | TRBV29-1 | CSVAASGSREQYF | TGCAGCGTTGCGGCTAGCGGGAGTCGAGAGCAGTACTTC
TRBJ2-2 | few | TRBD1 | 14 | TRBV10-3 | CAISEQGVAGELFF | TGTGCCATCAGTGAACAGGGGGTCGCCGGGGAGCTGTTTTTT
TRBJ2-3 | few | . | 12 | TRBV15 | CATSPTRNTQYF | TGTGCCACCAGCCCGACTCGTAATACGCAGTATTTT
TRBJ1-2 | few | . | 13 | TRBV27 | CASSFAGISGYTF | TGTGCCAGCAGTTTCGCGGGGATCTCTGGCTACACCTTC
TRBJ2-7 | . | TRBD2 | 16 | TRBV12-3/TRBV12-4 | CASSTGLAGGDYEQYF | TGTGCCAGCAGCACGGGACTAGCGGGAGGGGACTACGAGCAGTACTTC
TRBJ1-3 | few | TRBD1 | 14 | TRBV7-9 | CASSPLTGRNTIYF | TGTGCCAGCAGCCCATTGACAGGGAGAAACACCATATATTTT
TRBJ2-4 | few | TRBD2 | 15 | TRBV4-2 | CASKLATPAKNIQYF | TGTGCCAGCAAACTAGCGACTCCCGCCAAAAACATTCAGTACTTC
TRBJ2-1 | few | . | 13 | TRBV5-6 | CASSLMASHEQFF | TGTGCCAGCAGCTTGATGGCTAGCCATGAGCAGTTCTTC
TRBJ2-1 | . | TRBD2 | 19 | TRBV7-9 | CASSLPTSGSPGSYNEQFF | TGTGCCAGCAGCTTACCGACTAGCGGGAGCCCCGGGTCCTACAATGAGCAGTTCTTC
TRBJ2-5 | many | . | 13 | TRBV28 | CASSLWGRETQYF | TGTGCCAGCAGTTTATGGGGGCGAGAGACCCAGTACTTC
TRBJ2-3 | few | . | 14 | TRBV12-3/TRBV12-4 | CASSFEGGGDTQYF | TGTGCCAGCAGTTTCGAGGGGGGCGGAGATACGCAGTATTTT
TRBJ2-3 | . | TRBD2 | 17 | TRBV3-1 | CASSPRGLAGGSTTQYF | TGTGCCAGCAGCCCGAGGGGACTAGCGGGAGGAAGTACTACGCAGTATTTT
TRBJ2-3 | . | . | 19 | TRBV24-1 | CATSALGITLGHLTDTQYF | TGTGCCACCAGTGCACTTGGTATTACTCTTGGACACCTCACAGATACGCAGTATTTT
TRBJ1-2 | . | TRBD1 | 13 | TRBV12-3/TRBV12-4 | CASSLGTGNGYTF | TGTGCCAGCAGTTTAGGGACAGGGAATGGCTACACCTTC
TRBJ2-7 | . | TRBD2 | 17 | TRBV7-2 | CASSLNFMGLGVDEQYF | TGTGCCAGCAGCTTAAACTTCATGGGACTAGGCGTCGACGAGCAGTACTTC
TRBJ2-7 | few | TRBD2 | 15 | TRBV5-1 | CASSLGGGLLYEQYF | TGCGCCAGCAGCTTGGGGGGAGGGCTGCTCTACGAGCAGTACTTC
TRBJ2-7 | many | . | 12 | TRBV29-1 | CSTRDSAYEQYF | TGCAGCACAAGGGACTCAGCCTACGAGCAGTACTTC
TRBJ2-7 | . | . | 18 | TRBV11-1 | CASSSTHNRVGRPYEQYF | TGTGCCAGCAGCTCCACTCATAACAGGGTTGGGCGTCCTTACGAGCAGTACTTC